A single sample is the source of the 5 T cell receptor beta chains below, sequenced in a study of CD8 T cells in Susac syndrome. Random hexamers primed reverse transcription of about 0.5 to 1 ug RNA. TCRdb redid the calling of the immunoSEQ multiplex PCR reads with MiXCR, one entry per CDR3 protein. The table lists just over 150,000 distinct CDR3 sequences, approximately 95% of them singletons, with 0.16% in the top ten. What was sequenced was CD4+ T cells from PBMCs. The receptors derive from a human donor with Susac syndrome.

V usage is TRBV5-4 and J usage is TRBJ2-3; 8 bases line up with TRBD2. The CDR3 is 15 amino acids. V dropped 1 base and J dropped 4; count of bases not matched to a gene: 5. CDR1 SGHNT and CDR2 YYREEE come from the germline V gene (reference sequence). CDR3 in DNA: TGTGCCAGCAGCTTGTTCACGGGGGGGTCAGATACGCAGTATTTT. This gives the protein CASSLFTGGSDTQYF.

The CDR3 here is CSVGNRGPPSPQHF. DNA for the CDR3: TGCAGCGTTGGGAACAGGGGGCCTCCTTCCCCCCAGCATTTT. V is TRBV29-1 and J is TRBJ1-5; the match to TRBD1 covers 9 bases. The CDR3 length is 14 residues. V lost 4 bases to trimming and J lost 10 bases; unmatched junction nucleotides: 11. The germline CDR1 and CDR2 sequences are SQVTM and ANQGSEA.

The J gene is TRBJ1-1, the V gene TRBV7-9; 8 bases match TRBD1. Germline lookup yields CDR1 SEHNR and CDR2 FQNEAQ (reference sequence). The CDR3 spans 13 residues. The V gene end was trimmed by 3 bases and the J gene end by 3 bases; junction bases not matched to a gene: 0. CDR3 residues: CASSLTGDTEAFF. CDR3 nucleotide sequence: TGTGCCAGCAGCTTGACAGGGGACACTGAAGCTTTCTTT.

CDR3 sequence reads: CASSTSGAVATEAFF. The CDR3 DNA is TGTGCCAGCAGCACGTCAGGGGCCGTCGCCACTGAAGCTTTCTTT. This chain uses TRBV9 with TRBJ1-1; weak D call: TRBD1 (6 bases). V lost 4 bases to trimming and J lost 4 bases, with 17 bases between them. The CDR3 is made up of 15 amino acids. Germline V lookup: CDR1 SGDLS, CDR2 YYNGEE.

V usage is TRBV29-1 and J usage is TRBJ2-3; D is possibly TRBD2 (5 bases). V lost 6 bases, J lost 9 bases, and 13 bases lay in between. CDR3 length equals 11 residues. CDR1 is SQVTM, CDR2 ANQGSEA, per germline. CDR3 sequence: CSVSDGKTQYF. CDR3 coding DNA: TGCAGCGTATCGGACGGGAAAACGCAGTATTTT.